These 28 T cell receptor beta chains were all obtained from the same sample, sequenced in a study of tumor-infiltrating lymphocytes in primary liver carcinoma. Total RNA and DNA came together from around 20-30 mg of bulk tissue without cell sorting. Starting from 400 to 500 ng of total RNA, TCR beta cDNA was produced with a primer in the constant region. Construction of TCR beta libraries relied on three successive nested multiplex PCR rounds employing slightly modified ARM-PCR. It was with TRBV1-TRBV30 forward primers and a C-beta reverse primer that the first two PCR rounds were run, at around 10 cycles each. TCRdb used MiXCR to reprocess the multiplex PCR reads, holding one entry per CDR3 protein. The table shows 95,000 to 100,000 distinct CDR3 sequences, with about two thirds occurring only once. The specimen was liver tumor tissue from sampling region 2. Described subset: tumor region T2, inferior pole. Receptors originate from a woman aged 55-69 years with primary liver carcinoma and hepatitis B virus infection.

The chain is built from TRBV2 and TRBJ2-1, with D possibly being TRBD2 (5 bases). V was shortened by 6 bases and J by 6 bases, with 15 bases between the two germline ends. Looked up from germline, CDR1 is SNHLY and CDR2 is FYNNEI. The CDR3 sequence is 14 residues long. CDR3 DNA: TGTGCCAGCAGGGACGGGGTTCTGGGCAATGAGCAGTTCTTC. Its translation: CASRDGVLGNEQFF.

Of note for this clonotype: A much larger clone differs by one base, so this may be a read error. The gene calls are TRBV5-4 and TRBJ2-3, with D unclear. The germline V gene encodes CDR1 SGHNT and CDR2 YYREEE (reference sequence). This CDR3 has 14 amino acids. Deletions cut 3 bases from V and 8 bases from J, with 16 bases between. CDR3 protein: CASSSRADPRTQYF. CDR3 nucleotides: TGTGCCAGCAGCTCCCGGGCCGATCCGCGTACGCAGTATTTT.

Details on this clonotype: One end of the junction does not line up with germline, which may come from a read error. This chain links TRBV5-5 with TRBJ1-3; 7 bases map to TRBD1. This CDR3 has 15 amino acids. CDR1 SGHKS and CDR2 YYEKEE come from the germline V gene (reference sequence). The CDR3 DNA reads TGTGCCAGTAGCCCCCGACAGGGAACAGGAAACATCATATATTTT. Residues: CASSPRQGTGNIIYF.

This clonotype showed up just once. J is TRBJ2-1 and V is TRBV12-3 or TRBV12-4; possibly TRBD1 for D (6 bases). V was pared by 9 bases and J by 9 bases, with 15 bases between. The CDR3 consists of 12 residues. CDR3: CASRQEATEQFF. DNA for the CDR3: TGTGCCAGTAGACAGGAGGCAACTGAGCAGTTCTTC.

A remark on this clonotype: Likely a read error: the CDR3 ends without its conserved phenylalanine or tryptophan. The chain uses TRBV6-5 and TRBJ2-7, with TRBD1 matching 8 bases. This CDR3 spans 16 amino acids. Germline V gene lookup returns CDR1 MNHEY and CDR2 SVGAGI. With V trimmed by 0 bases and J by 4 bases, 8 bases remained unmatched. The DNA for the CDR3 is TGTGCCAGCAGTTACTCGATAGGACAGGGAGGTTACGAGCAGTACCTA. This sequence encodes CASSYSIGQGGYEQYL.

With respect to this clonotype: Without the conserved terminal phenylalanine or tryptophan, this CDR3 likely stems from a read error. This sequence joins TRBV11-2 and TRBJ2-7; D is uncertain. The V gene's germline CDR1 is SGHAT and CDR2 FQNNGV. This CDR3 region has 14 residues. The CDR3 bases are TGTGCCAGCAGTTTATGGGGTCCGTCCTACGAACAGTACTTG. Its translation: CASSLWGPSYEQYL.

This clonotype was counted at least ten times. V usage is TRBV5-1 and J usage is TRBJ2-2; 10 bases are a match to TRBD2. Per the germline V gene, CDR1 is SGHRS and CDR2 is YFSETQ. After removal of 0 bases from V and 6 bases from J, the junction contained 5 bases not matched to a gene. The CDR3 length is 16 residues. CDR3: CASSLGGTSASGELFF. CDR3 in DNA: TGCGCCAGCAGCTTGGGTGGGACTAGCGCGTCCGGGGAGCTGTTTTTT. The full variable domain, in which reference TRBV5-1 and TRBJ2-2 provide the parts outside the CDR3, is KAGVTQTPRYLIKTRGQQVTLSCSPISGHRSVSWYQQTPGQGLQFLFEYFSETQRNKGNFPGRFSGRQFSNSRSEMNVSTLELGDSALYLCASSLGGTSASGELFFGEGSRLTVL.

DNA for the CDR3: TGTGCCAGTGGCCAAGGGGGGTGTCAGTACTTC. This translates into CASGQGGCQYF. V usage is TRBV11-2 and J usage is TRBJ2-7; D may be TRBD1 or TRBD2 (6 bases each). Trimming cost V 9 bases and J 10 bases, with 16 bases left between them. CDR3 size: 11 residues. Germline assignment: CDR1 SGHAT and CDR2 FQNNGV.

A word on this clonotype: Lacking the conserved final phenylalanine or tryptophan, this CDR3 likely reflects a read error. No DNA is shown, since the ends of the CDR3 on it are uncertain; the CDR3 is the one TCRdb lists. The chain couples TRBV11-2 to TRBJ2-7; no check of the table's D call, TRBD2, against the DNA was made. Including both end residues, the CDR3 is 11 amino acids long. Germline V gene data show CDR1 as SGHAT and CDR2 as FQNNGV. CDR3 region: CASRTANSLEY.

This clonotype was counted a single time. The missing conserved phenylalanine or tryptophan at the end of this CDR3 makes a read error likely. No DNA is shown, since the ends of the CDR3 on it are uncertain; the CDR3 is the one TCRdb lists. The V gene is TRBV11-3, the J gene TRBJ2-1; TRBD1 is the table's D call and was not checked against the DNA. The CDR3 comprises 15 residues, both ends counted. Per the germline V gene, CDR1 is SGHNT and CDR2 is YENEEA. This CDR3 reads CASSLPAAARGEQIL.

This chain uses TRBV28 with TRBJ2-7, with D perhaps matching TRBD1 or TRBD2 (7 bases each). From germline, CDR1 is MDHEN and CDR2 SYDVKM. CDR3 length: 14 residues. The ends were cut back, 6 bases at V and 3 bases at J, with 15 bases in the middle. The CDR3 bases are TGTGCCAGCAGGCGACAGGGAGGGTACTACGAGCAGTACTTC. It yields the protein CASRRQGGYYEQYF.

A note on this clonotype: Its ends do not fully match the called genes, so a read error is possible. The CDR3 DNA follows: TGTGCCAGCACTTGGTCCGGGACGGACCAAGAAACCCAGTACTTC. Translation: CASTWSGTDQETQYF. V and J are TRBV6-2 or TRBV6-3 and TRBJ2-5; D possibly matches TRBD1 or TRBD2 (5 bases each). The V gene's germline CDR1 is MNHEY and CDR2 SVGEGT. CDR3 length equals 15 residues.

The V call is TRBV5-5, the J call TRBJ2-1; the D gene is possibly TRBD1 (5 bases). V gave up 1 base and J gave up 6 bases, with 14 bases separating them. Germline values: CDR1 SGHKS, CDR2 YYEKEE (reference sequence). This CDR3 has 15 amino acids. The chain's CDR3 is CASSLCGAETNEQFF. DNA for the CDR3: TGTGCCAGCAGCTTGTGTGGGGCTGAAACCAATGAGCAGTTCTTC.

In its sample, this clonotype was seen a few times. The chain recombines TRBV18 with TRBJ2-1, with D possibly TRBD1 on 7 matching bases. Germline-derived CDR1 and CDR2 are KGHSH and LQKENI. Trimming stripped 8 bases from V and 7 bases from J, with 18 bases between. This CDR3 spans 14 amino acids. CDR3 sequence: CASTPVTGRNEQFF. The DNA for the CDR3 is TGTGCCAGCACTCCGGTGACAGGGAGGAATGAGCAGTTCTTC.

This clonotype was counted many times. The chain combines TRBV6-6 with TRBJ2-2; 7 nucleotides match TRBD2. With 2 bases clipped from V and 4 bases from J, the junction kept 4 bases outside the gene matches. The CDR3 length is 15 residues. In germline, CDR1 is MNHNY, CDR2 SVGAGI (reference sequence). CDR3 loop: CASSYTSAGTGELFF. In DNA, the CDR3 is TGTGCCAGCAGTTACACTAGCGCGGGCACCGGGGAGCTGTTTTTT.

CDR3: CASGHRAQRADQPQHF. The CDR3 DNA reads TGTGCAAGCGGACACAGGGCTCAAAGGGCTGATCAGCCCCAGCATTTT. V usage is TRBV6-1 and J usage is TRBJ1-5, with D possibly matching TRBD1 (6 bases). CDR1 is MNHNS and CDR2 is SASEGT in the germline V gene. There are 16 residues in the CDR3.

Worth noting for this clonotype: At one boundary the junction diverges from the germline segment, which might be a read error. This chain joins TRBV6-5 and TRBJ2-2; the match to TRBD1 covers 9 bases. The germline gives CDR1 MNHEY, CDR2 SVGAGI. This CDR3 is 14 amino acids long. The CDR3 bases are TGTGCCAGCATAGGACAGGGGATCACCGGGAAGCTGTTTTTT. This gives the protein CASIGQGITGKLFF.

The gene calls are TRBV30 and TRBJ1-1, with TRBD1 matching 11 bases. The CDR3 sequence is 16 residues long. V trimming: 3 bases; J trimming: 6 bases; junction bases outside the gene matches: 12. From germline, CDR1 is GTSNPN and CDR2 SVGIG (reference sequence). The CDR3, as DNA: TGTGCCTGGAGGTCCTCGGGACAGGGGGTGCGGGCTGAAGCTTTCTTT. It translates to CAWRSSGQGVRAEAFF.

Worth noting for this clonotype: The germline gene is not matched at one end of the junction; a read error may be the cause. The rearrangement links TRBV11-1 to TRBJ2-6; D is possibly TRBD1 (6 bases). Germline V gene sequence: CDR1 SGHAT, CDR2 FQDESV (reference sequence). The CDR3 loop spans 15 amino acids. The CDR3 reads CASNPLGAGANVLIF. DNA for the CDR3: TGTGCCAGCAACCCCTTGGGGGCTGGGGCCAACGTCCTGATTTTC.

As for this clonotype: Since a much larger clone is just one base distant, this may be a read error. The chain uses TRBV12-5 and TRBJ2-7, with 8 bases lining up with TRBD1. CDR3 length: 14 residues. Germline-derived CDR1 and CDR2 are LGHNT and FRNRAP. Trimming removed 6 bases from V and 3 bases from J; junction bases left unmatched: 7. This chain's CDR3 is CASGVDRGGYEQYF. CDR3 in DNA: TGTGCTAGTGGCGTTGACAGGGGAGGCTACGAGCAGTACTTC. Full variable domain (outside the CDR3, taken from reference TRBV12-5 and TRBJ2-7): DARVTQTPRHKVTEMGQEVTMRCQPILGHNTVFWYRQTMMQGLELLAYFRNRAPLDDSGMPKDRFSAEMPDATLATLKIQPSEPRDSAVYFCASGVDRGGYEQYFGPGTRLTVT.

This clonotype was seen more than once but under ten times. The J gene is TRBJ2-1, the V gene TRBV18; D remains ambiguous. Trimming took 1 base from V and 5 from J, leaving 6 bases between them. The CDR3 consists of 13 residues. Germline V gene lookup returns CDR1 KGHSH and CDR2 LQKENI. Written as DNA, the CDR3 is TGTGCCAGCTCACCACTAGTAGACAATGAGCAGTTCTTC. Residues: CASSPLVDNEQFF.

Details on this clonotype: A much larger clone sits a single nucleotide away, making a read error possible. This sequence joins TRBV10-1 and TRBJ2-1; 8 positions match TRBD2. After removal of 3 bases from V and 4 bases from J, the junction contained 32 bases not matched to a gene. This CDR3 has 24 amino acids. Per germline, CDR1 WNHNN and CDR2 SYGVQD (reference sequence). CDR3 nucleotide sequence: TGCGCCAGCAGTGATAAACCGGGACTAGGGGATAACTGTGTCCCCAACCACGGATACAATGAGCAGTTCTTC. Its translation is CASSDKPGLGDNCVPNHGYNEQFF.

As for this clonotype: One end of the junction varies from germline; a read error may be responsible. The J gene is TRBJ2-2, the V gene TRBV12-3 or TRBV12-4; D possibly uses TRBD1 or TRBD2 (6 bases each). This CDR3 is 15 amino acids long. The DNA for the CDR3 is TGTGCCAGCAGTGTTCGGAAGGGGGGCATCGGGGAACTGTTTTTT. It yields the protein CASSVRKGGIGELFF.

A few counts support this clonotype. The chain uses TRBV4-1 and TRBJ2-1; the match to TRBD1 covers 9 bases. The ends lost 2 bases at V and 6 bases at J; junction bases unmatched: 8. Germline lookup yields CDR1 MGHRA and CDR2 YSYEKL. This CDR3 comprises 16 residues. CDR3 nucleotides: TGCGCCAGCAGCCAATGGACAGGGGAGGTACGCAATGAGCAGTTCTTC. Its translation is CASSQWTGEVRNEQFF.

This clonotype was detected many times. The J gene is TRBJ2-1, the V gene TRBV5-4; D is perhaps TRBD2 (6 bases). Germline V gene lookup returns CDR1 SGHNT and CDR2 YYREEE (reference sequence). The CDR3 contains 14 residues. Deletions cut 1 base from V and 4 bases from J, with 9 bases between. The CDR3 DNA sequence: TGTGCCAGCAGCTTGTACGGAGGGTACAATGAGCAGTTCTTC. Translation gives CASSLYGGYNEQFF.

V is TRBV28 and J is TRBJ2-1, with TRBD2 matching over 11 bases. This CDR3 comprises 16 residues. Germline lookup yields CDR1 MDHEN and CDR2 SYDVKM. Germline trimming cut 5 bases from V and 0 bases from J; bases unmatched to any gene: 3. CDR3 DNA sequence: TGTGCCAGCAGTCGACTAGCGGGGAGCTCCTACAATGAGCAGTTCTTC. This translates into CASSRLAGSSYNEQFF.

This clonotype was recorded once. The junction differs from germline at one of its ends, possibly a read error. This chain joins TRBV29-1 and TRBJ2-1; D unresolved. CDR1 and CDR2 (germline): SQVTM, ANQGSEA. CDR3 length equals 10 residues. CDR3 sequence: CSSYYNEQSF. The CDR3 DNA reads TGCAGCTCCTATTACAATGAGCAGTCCTTC.

Concerning this clonotype itself: At one end, the junction sequence differs from germline, possibly due to a read error. The chain employs TRBV6-5 and TRBJ2-7, with 8 bases that match TRBD2. This CDR3 region has 12 residues. Looked up from germline, CDR1 is MNHEY and CDR2 is SVGAGI. The CDR3 region is CTERLANYDQYF. CDR3 nucleotide sequence: TGTACAGAGAGACTAGCGAACTACGACCAGTACTTC.